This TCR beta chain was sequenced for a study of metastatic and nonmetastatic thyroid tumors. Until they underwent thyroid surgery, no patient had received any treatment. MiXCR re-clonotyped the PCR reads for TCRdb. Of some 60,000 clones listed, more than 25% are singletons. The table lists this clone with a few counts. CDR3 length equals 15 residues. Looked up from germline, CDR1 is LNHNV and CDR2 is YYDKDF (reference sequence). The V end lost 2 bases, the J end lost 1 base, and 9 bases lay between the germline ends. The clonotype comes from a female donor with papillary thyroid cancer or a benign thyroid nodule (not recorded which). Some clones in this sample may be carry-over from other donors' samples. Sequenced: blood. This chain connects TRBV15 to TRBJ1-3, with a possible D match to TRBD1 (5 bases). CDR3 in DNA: TGTGCCACCAGCAGACTATCAGGGTCTGGAAACACCATATATTTT. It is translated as CATSRLSGSGNTIYF.